Presented here are 17 T cell receptor beta chains from one specimen sequenced in a study of early T cells in non-severe SARS-CoV-2 infection. TCRdb ran MiXCR on the 5' RACE reads and lists one entry per CDR3 protein. This table has approximately 28,000 distinct CDR3 sequences, roughly 4.6% appearing once. Sequenced material: whole blood, taken at baseline. Receptors were obtained from an adult who was a healthcare worker with PCR-confirmed SARS-CoV-2 infection or an uninfected control (not recorded which).

Many counts were recorded for this clonotype. This chain links TRBV18 with TRBJ1-6, with D tentatively TRBD1 (6 bases). Trimming removed 2 bases from V and 6 bases from J, with 11 bases in between. CDR1 is KGHSH, CDR2 LQKENI, per germline. The CDR3 runs to 15 residues. The CDR3 is CASSPEGTRNSPLHF. The CDR3 DNA follows: TGTGCCAGCTCACCAGAAGGGACACGTAATTCACCCCTCCACTTT.

This clonotype was recorded at least ten times. This chain links TRBV4-3 with TRBJ2-1; TRBD1 aligns across 7 bases. V was pared by 1 base and J by 5 bases, with 5 bases of the junction left unmatched. Germline CDR1 is LGHNA and CDR2 is YSLEER. The CDR3 spans 15 residues. CDR3 bases: TGCGCCAGCAGCCAAGGAGGGGGCGGCCACAATGAGCAGTTCTTC. Translated: CASSQGGGGHNEQFF.

In its sample, this clonotype was seen many times. The rearrangement links TRBV12-3 or TRBV12-4 to TRBJ1-3; D is perhaps TRBD1 (5 bases). V was shortened by 5 bases and J by 2 bases, with 10 bases between the two germline ends. The CDR3 length is 14 residues. The CDR3 bases are TGTGCCAGCAGTGTCGGGACTGCTGGAAACACCATATATTTT. It translates to CASSVGTAGNTIYF.

At least ten counts were recorded for this clonotype. This chain links TRBV4-2 with TRBJ2-2, with a possible D match to TRBD1 (6 bases). Trimming took 1 base from V and 1 from J, leaving 7 bases between them. Per the germline V gene, CDR1 is LGHNA and CDR2 is YNFKEQ. This CDR3 has 15 amino acids. CDR3 DNA sequence: TGTGCCAGCAGCCAAGCACAGGGGAACACCGGGGAGCTGTTTTTT. It encodes CASSQAQGNTGELFF.

Points on this clonotype: Since a much larger clone is just one base distant, this may be a read error. The chain couples TRBV7-8 to TRBJ2-1, with TRBD2 matching over 8 bases. The CDR3 runs 16 residues. CDR1 and CDR2 from the germline V gene are SGHVS and FQNEAQ. The CDR3 reads CVSSPLQRESYNEQFF. CDR3 nucleotides: TGTGTCAGCAGCCCGCTTCAGCGGGAGAGCTACAATGAGCAGTTCTTC.

The chain recombines TRBV12-3 or TRBV12-4 with TRBJ2-5; D remains unclear. The ends were cut back, 2 bases at V and 1 base at J, with 5 bases in the middle. There are 13 residues in the CDR3. CDR3 DNA: TGTGCCAGCAGTTTACGGCTCCAAGAGACCCAGTACTTC. Protein product: CASSLRLQETQYF.

There are many counts of this clonotype. V is TRBV20-1 and J is TRBJ2-5; D remains ambiguous. This CDR3 comprises 11 residues. Between the trimmed V and J ends, which lost 0 bases and 9 bases, there was a span of 8 bases. The germline V gene has CDR1 DFQATT and CDR2 SNEGSKA (reference sequence). As DNA, the CDR3 is TGCAGTGCTAGAGATACCGGCCCCCAGTACTTC. Translating gives CSARDTGPQYF.

Sample share makes this clonotype medium-sized. This rearrangement joins TRBV7-6 to TRBJ2-1; the D is unclear. Trimming removed 7 bases at V and 0 bases at J, with 10 bases between. Germline values: CDR1 SGHVS, CDR2 FNYEAQ. There are 14 residues in the CDR3. CDR3 in amino acids: CASNQQPSYNEQFF. CDR3 in DNA: TGTGCCAGCAACCAACAGCCCTCCTACAATGAGCAGTTCTTC.

The rearrangement joins TRBV28 to TRBJ2-2, with D possibly TRBD2 on 6 matching bases. Between the trimmed V and J ends, which lost 4 bases and 5 bases, there was a span of 14 bases. Germline V gene sequence: CDR1 MDHEN, CDR2 SYDVKM. The CDR3 consists of 15 residues. DNA of the CDR3: TGTGCCAGCAGTTCCCTGGGGGGTGGGACCGGGGAGCTGTTTTTT. This codes for CASSSLGGGTGELFF.

This clonotype has ten or more counts. The CDR3 DNA follows: TGTGCCAGCAGCTTTATGGGGCAGAACTATGGCTACACCTTC. Translation: CASSFMGQNYGYTF. The chain couples TRBV7-9 to TRBJ1-2; D possibly corresponds to TRBD1 (5 bases). The CDR3 has 14 amino acids. Trimming shortened V by 3 bases and J by 2 bases, and 10 bases separated the two germline ends. From germline, CDR1 is SEHNR and CDR2 FQNEAQ (reference sequence).

This clonotype has a count of ten or more. J is TRBJ1-5 and V is TRBV12-3 or TRBV12-4, with D possibly matching TRBD1 (6 bases). Between the trimmed V and J ends, which lost 1 base and 0 bases, there was a span of 16 bases. The CDR3 consists of 18 residues. The CDR3 nucleotides read TGTGCCAGCAGTTTAGTTGGGACATCCTATTATAGCAATCAGCCCCAGCATTTT. It specifies CASSLVGTSYYSNQPQHF.

Turning to this clonotype: Just one base apart from a much larger clone, this may be a read error. V and J are TRBV9 and TRBJ2-7; D remains ambiguous. Germline assignment: CDR1 SGDLS and CDR2 YYNGEE. The length of the CDR3 is 13 residues. V was cut by 2 bases and J by 2 bases, with 8 bases left in between. The CDR3 DNA is TGTGCCAGCAGCGTTACCAGCCCCTACGAGCAGTACTTC. Translation: CASSVTSPYEQYF.

A word on this clonotype: It is unclear where the CDR3 begins or ends on the DNA, so no DNA is shown, and the CDR3 is as TCRdb lists it. The chain combines TRBV20-1 with TRBJ1-4; the table's D call, TRBD1, was not checked against the DNA. Looked up from germline, CDR1 is DFQATT and CDR2 is SNEGSKA (reference sequence). The CDR3 has 13 residues if both end residues are counted. The chain's CDR3 is CSATGGGKKNCFF.

This clonotype came up many times. The chain couples TRBV7-7 to TRBJ2-7; 8 bases match TRBD2. With V trimmed by 6 bases and J by 6 bases, 10 bases remained unmatched. The CDR3 is made up of 14 amino acids. Germline values: CDR1 SSHAT, CDR2 FNYEAQ (reference sequence). This CDR3 is CASSPGLGDGEQYF. The CDR3 nucleotides read TGTGCCAGCAGTCCGGGACTAGGGGACGGCGAGCAGTACTTC.

This clonotype has more than one count but fewer than ten. The chain recombines TRBV5-5 with TRBJ1-6; TRBD1 matches 7 bases. This CDR3 is 15 amino acids long. J lost 7 bases, V lost 0 bases, and 4 bases had no gene match. Germline CDR1 reads SGHKS; CDR2 reads YYEKEE (reference sequence). The CDR3 loop is CASSLAEGANSPLHF. For the CDR3, the DNA is TGTGCCAGCAGCTTGGCGGAGGGGGCGAATTCACCCCTCCACTTT.

This clonotype was observed many times. V and J are TRBV19 and TRBJ2-7; D possibly corresponds to TRBD1 (6 bases). The CDR3 length is 14 residues. Trimming cost V 5 bases and J 2 bases, with 13 bases left between them. Germline CDR1 and CDR2: LNHDA and SQIVND (reference sequence). The CDR3 DNA follows: TGTGCCAGTAGTGTCGGACAGACTACCTACGAGCAGTACTTC. As protein: CASSVGQTTYEQYF.

This clonotype was detected ten times or more. J is TRBJ2-3 and V is TRBV12-3 or TRBV12-4; TRBD1 aligns across 10 bases. CDR3 length: 16 residues. The junction had 8 bases not matched to a gene; V was cut back by 4 bases and J by 4 bases. In nucleotides, the CDR3 is TGTGCCAGCAGTTCCCCGGGACAGGGGTCGCCAGATACGCAGTATTTT. Its translation is CASSSPGQGSPDTQYF.